This TCR beta chain was profiled in a study of T cell responses to AZD1222 COVID-19 vaccine. The germline CDR1 and CDR2 sequences are SGHVS and FQNEAQ. The CDR3 length is 14 residues. Trimming took 3 bases from V and 3 from J, leaving 9 bases between them. Whole-study findings and limits: CD4 TCRs linked to vaccination spanned spike, dominating at 160-218 and 743-854. No day 14 peak samples; only post-peak repertoires were characterized.

As regards this clone: Its matching antigen is unknown.

Using immunoSEQ multiplex PCR, the repertoire was profiled, and TCRdb retains in-frame clones only, with some absent. Here the sample spans about 140,000 clones, roughly 92% being singletons. The rearrangement uses TRBV7-8 and TRBJ2-1; D might be TRBD1 (5 bases). Here the sequenced sample was peripheral blood, taken on day 0 of AZD1222 vaccination. The clonotype originates from an adult in good health. DNA for the CDR3: TGTGCCAGCAGCTTTAGCCAGGGCTACAATGAGCAGTTCTTC. Its protein is CASSFSQGYNEQFF.